The entry that follows covers one T cell receptor (beta chain) sequence. Its matching antigen is unknown. The data originate from a study of chemoradiotherapy in HPV16-positive cancers. The overall study: Candidate HPV-specific T-cell clones and common TCR motifs came from functional assays in two HPV16-positive patients. Broader study findings: Functional assays defining HPV-specific T cells used only a couple of HPV16-positive patients. Better recurrence-free survival went with HPV-responsive T-cell expansion in HPV16-positive patients.

The CDR3 has 15 residues. Germline CDR1 reads SGHRS; CDR2 reads YFSETQ. V shed 4 bases, J shed 1 base, and the junction held 6 bases outside the gene matches. Only in-frame clones appear in the TCRdb table, and some are missing; sequencing was by immunoSEQ multiplex PCR. The repertoire includes about 1,100 clones, just under 85% of them detected once, and more than 4% sits in the top ten. The rearrangement joins TRBV5-1 to TRBJ2-5; 8 bases are a match to TRBD2. Sequencing used tumor tissue, obtained from a patient who underwent chemoradiotherapy. This TCR came from a human donor with HPV-associated anogenital cancer. The chain's CDR3 is CASSPGGGIQETQYF. DNA of the CDR3: TGCGCCAGCAGCCCCGGGGGGGGGATCCAAGAGACCCAGTACTTC.